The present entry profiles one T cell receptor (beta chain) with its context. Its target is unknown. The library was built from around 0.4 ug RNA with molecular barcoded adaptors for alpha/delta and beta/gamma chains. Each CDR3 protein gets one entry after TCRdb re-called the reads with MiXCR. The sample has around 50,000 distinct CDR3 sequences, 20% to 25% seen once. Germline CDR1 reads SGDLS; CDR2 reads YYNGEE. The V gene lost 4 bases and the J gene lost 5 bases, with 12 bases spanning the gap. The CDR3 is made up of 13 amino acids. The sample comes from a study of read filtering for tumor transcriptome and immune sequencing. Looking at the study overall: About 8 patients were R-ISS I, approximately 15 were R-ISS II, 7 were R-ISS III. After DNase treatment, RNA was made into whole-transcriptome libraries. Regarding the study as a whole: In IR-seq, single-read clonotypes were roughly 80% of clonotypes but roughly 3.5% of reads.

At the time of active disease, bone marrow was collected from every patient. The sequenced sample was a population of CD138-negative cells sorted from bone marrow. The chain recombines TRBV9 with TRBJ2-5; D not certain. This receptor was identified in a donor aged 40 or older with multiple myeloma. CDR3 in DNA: TGTGCCAGCAGCATTAACGTAGGGGAGACCCAGTACTTC. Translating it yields CASSINVGETQYF.